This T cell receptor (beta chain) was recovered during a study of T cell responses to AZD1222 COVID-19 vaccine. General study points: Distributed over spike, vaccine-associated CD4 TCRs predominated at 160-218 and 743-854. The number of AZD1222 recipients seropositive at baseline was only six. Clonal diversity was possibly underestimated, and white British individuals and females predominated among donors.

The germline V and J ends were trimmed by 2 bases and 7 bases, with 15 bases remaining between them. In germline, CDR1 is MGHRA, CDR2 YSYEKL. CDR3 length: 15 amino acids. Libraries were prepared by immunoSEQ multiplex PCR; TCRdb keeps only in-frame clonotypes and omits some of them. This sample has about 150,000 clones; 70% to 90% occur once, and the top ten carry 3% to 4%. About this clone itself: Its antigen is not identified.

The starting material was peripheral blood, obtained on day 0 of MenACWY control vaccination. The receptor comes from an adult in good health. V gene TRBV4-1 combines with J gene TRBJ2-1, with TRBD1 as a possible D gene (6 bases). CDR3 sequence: CASSQQGSLGNEQFF. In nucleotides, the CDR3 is TGCGCCAGCAGCCAACAGGGGTCCTTGGGTAATGAGCAGTTCTTC.